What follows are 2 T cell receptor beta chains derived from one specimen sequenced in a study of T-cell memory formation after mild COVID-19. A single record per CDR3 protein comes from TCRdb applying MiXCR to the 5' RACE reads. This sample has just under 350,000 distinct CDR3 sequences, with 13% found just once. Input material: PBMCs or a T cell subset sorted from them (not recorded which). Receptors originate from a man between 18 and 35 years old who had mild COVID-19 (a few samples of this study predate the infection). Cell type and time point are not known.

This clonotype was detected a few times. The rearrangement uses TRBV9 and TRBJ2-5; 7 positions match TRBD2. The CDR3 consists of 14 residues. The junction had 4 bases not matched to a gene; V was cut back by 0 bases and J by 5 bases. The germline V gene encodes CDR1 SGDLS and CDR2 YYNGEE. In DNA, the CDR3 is TGTGCCAGCAGCGTAGCTTCCGGGGGGGAGACCCAGTACTTC. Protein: CASSVASGGETQYF.

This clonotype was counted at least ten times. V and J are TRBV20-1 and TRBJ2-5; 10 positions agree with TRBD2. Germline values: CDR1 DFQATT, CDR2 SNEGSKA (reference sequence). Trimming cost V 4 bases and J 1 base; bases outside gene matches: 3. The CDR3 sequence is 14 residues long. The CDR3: CSATSGRSQETQYF. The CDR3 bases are TGCAGTGCTACTAGCGGGAGATCCCAAGAGACCCAGTACTTC.